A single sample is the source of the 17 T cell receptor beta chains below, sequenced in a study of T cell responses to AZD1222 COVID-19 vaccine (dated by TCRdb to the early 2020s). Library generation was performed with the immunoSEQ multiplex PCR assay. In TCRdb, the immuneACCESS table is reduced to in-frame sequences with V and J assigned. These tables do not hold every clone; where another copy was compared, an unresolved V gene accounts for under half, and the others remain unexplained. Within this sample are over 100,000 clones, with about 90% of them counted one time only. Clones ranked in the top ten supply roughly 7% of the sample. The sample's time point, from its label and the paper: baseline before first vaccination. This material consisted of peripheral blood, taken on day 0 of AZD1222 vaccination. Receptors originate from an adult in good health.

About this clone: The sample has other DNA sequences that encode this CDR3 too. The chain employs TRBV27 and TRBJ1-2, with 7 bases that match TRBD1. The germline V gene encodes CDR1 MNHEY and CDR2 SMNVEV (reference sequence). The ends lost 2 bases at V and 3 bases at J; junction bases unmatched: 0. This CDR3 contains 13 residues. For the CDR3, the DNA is TGTGCCAGCAGTTTACAGGGGGACTATGGCTACACCTTC. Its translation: CASSLQGDYGYTF.

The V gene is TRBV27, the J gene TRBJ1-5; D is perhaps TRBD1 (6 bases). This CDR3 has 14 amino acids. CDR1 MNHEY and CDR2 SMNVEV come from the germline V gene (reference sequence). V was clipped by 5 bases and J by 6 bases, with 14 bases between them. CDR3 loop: CASSRGAQGQPQHF. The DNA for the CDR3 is TGTGCCAGCAGTCGGGGGGCGCAGGGTCAGCCCCAGCATTTT.

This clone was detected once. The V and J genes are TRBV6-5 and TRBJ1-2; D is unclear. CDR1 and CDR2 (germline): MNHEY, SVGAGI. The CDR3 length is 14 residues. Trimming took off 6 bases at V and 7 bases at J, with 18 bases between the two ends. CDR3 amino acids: CASSPTWKDAGYTF. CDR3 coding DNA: TGTGCCAGCAGCCCAACTTGGAAGGATGCTGGCTACACCTTC.

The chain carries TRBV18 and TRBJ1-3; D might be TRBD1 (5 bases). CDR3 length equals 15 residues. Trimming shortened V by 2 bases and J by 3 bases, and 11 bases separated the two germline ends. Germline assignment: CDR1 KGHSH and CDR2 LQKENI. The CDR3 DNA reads TGTGCCAGCTCACCAAGGGACGGCTATGGAAACACCATATATTTT. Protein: CASSPRDGYGNTIYF. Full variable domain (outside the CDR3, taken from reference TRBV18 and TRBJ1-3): NAGVMQNPRHLVRRRGQEARLRCSPMKGHSHVYWYRQLPEEGLKFMVYLQKENIIDESGMPKERFSAEFPKEGPSILRIQQVVRGDSAAYFCASSPRDGYGNTIYFGEGSWLTVV.

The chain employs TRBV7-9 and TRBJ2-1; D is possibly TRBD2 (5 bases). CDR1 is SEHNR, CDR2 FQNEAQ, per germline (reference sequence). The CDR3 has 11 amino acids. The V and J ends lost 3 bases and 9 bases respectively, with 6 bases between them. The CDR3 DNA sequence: TGTGCCAGCAGCTTTCTAGCTGAGCAGTTCTTC. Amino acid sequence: CASSFLAEQFF.

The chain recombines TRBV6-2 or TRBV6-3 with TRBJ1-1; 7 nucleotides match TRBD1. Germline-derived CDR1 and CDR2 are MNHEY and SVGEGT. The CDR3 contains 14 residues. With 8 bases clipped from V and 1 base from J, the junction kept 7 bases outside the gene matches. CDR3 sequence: CASCPGGGNTEAFF. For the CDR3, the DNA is TGTGCCAGCTGCCCAGGGGGAGGGAACACTGAAGCTTTCTTT.

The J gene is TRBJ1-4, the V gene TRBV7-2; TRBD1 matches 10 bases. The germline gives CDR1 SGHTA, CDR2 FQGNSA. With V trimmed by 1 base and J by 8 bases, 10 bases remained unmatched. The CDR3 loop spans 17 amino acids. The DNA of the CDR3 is TGTGCCAGCAGCTTAGGGTTCGGCGGGACAGGGGAGGAAAAACTGTTTTTT. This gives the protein CASSLGFGGTGEEKLFF. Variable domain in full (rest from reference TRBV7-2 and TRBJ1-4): GAGVSQSPSNKVTEKGKDVELRCDPISGHTALYWYRQSLGQGLEFLIYFQGNSAPDKSGLPSDRFSAERTGGSVSTLTIQRTQQEDSAVYLCASSLGFGGTGEEKLFFGSGTQLSVL.

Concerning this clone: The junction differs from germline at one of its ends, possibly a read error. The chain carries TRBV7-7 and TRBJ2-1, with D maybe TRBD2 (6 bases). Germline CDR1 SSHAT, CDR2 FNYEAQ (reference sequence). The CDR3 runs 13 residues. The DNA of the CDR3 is TGTGCTAGCAGCACCGGGAGTAAAAATGAGCAGTTCTTC. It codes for CASSTGSKNEQFF.

CDR3 amino acids: CASSYSMSTQAFF. The CDR3 region has the DNA TGTGCCAGCAGTTACTCGATGAGTACCCAGGCTTTCTTT. The chain uses TRBV6-5 and TRBJ1-1; D unresolved. The CDR3 covers 13 residues. Germline V gene lookup returns CDR1 MNHEY and CDR2 SVGAGI. V was cut by 0 bases and J by 11 bases, with 13 bases left in between.

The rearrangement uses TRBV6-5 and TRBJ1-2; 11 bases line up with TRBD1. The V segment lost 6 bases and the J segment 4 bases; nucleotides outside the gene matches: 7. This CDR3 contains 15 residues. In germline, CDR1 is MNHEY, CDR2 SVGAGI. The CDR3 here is CASSPGQGVGYGYTF. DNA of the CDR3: TGTGCCAGCAGCCCGGGACAGGGGGTGGGCTATGGCTACACCTTC.

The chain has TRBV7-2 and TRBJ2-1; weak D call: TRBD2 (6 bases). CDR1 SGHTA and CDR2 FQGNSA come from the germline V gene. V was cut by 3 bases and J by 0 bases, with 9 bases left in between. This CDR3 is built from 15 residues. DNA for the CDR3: TGTGCCAGCAGCTTTCGCGGGGACTCCTACAATGAGCAGTTCTTC. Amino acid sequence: CASSFRGDSYNEQFF.

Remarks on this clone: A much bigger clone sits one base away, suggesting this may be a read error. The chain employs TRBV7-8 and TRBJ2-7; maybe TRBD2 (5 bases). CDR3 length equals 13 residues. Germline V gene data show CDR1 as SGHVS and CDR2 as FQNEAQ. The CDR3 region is CAGSREGSYEQYF. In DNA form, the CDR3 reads TGTGCCGGCAGCCGGGAAGGTTCCTACGAGCAGTACTTC.

The CDR3 here is CASSLGGEVVGQPQHF. The DNA of the CDR3 is TGCGCCAGCAGCTTGGGCGGGGAAGTTGTCGGTCAGCCCCAGCATTTT. The rearrangement links TRBV5-1 to TRBJ1-5; D gene unclear. The CDR3 has 16 residues. Trimming took off 0 bases at V and 6 bases at J, with 16 bases between the two ends. Per germline, CDR1 SGHRS and CDR2 YFSETQ.

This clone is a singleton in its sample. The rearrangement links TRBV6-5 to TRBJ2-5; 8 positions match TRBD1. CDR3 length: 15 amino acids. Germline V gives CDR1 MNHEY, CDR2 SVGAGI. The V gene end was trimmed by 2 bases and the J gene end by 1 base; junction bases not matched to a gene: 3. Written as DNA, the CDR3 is TGTGCCAGCAGTTACAACAGGGGGGTCCAAGAGACCCAGTACTTC. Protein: CASSYNRGVQETQYF.

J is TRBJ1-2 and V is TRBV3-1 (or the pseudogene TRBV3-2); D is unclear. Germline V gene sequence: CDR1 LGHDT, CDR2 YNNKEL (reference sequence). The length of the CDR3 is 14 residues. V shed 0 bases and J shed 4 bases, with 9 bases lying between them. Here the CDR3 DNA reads TGTGCCAGCAGCCAAGATCGAAGGGTCTATGGCTACACCTTC. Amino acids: CASSQDRRVYGYTF.

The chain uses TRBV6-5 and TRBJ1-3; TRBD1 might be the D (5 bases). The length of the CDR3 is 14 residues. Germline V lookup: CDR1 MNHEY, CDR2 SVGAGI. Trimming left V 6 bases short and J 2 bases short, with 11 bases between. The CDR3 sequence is CASSPRGAGNTIYF. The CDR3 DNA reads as TGTGCCAGCAGCCCGAGGGGTGCTGGAAACACCATATATTTT.

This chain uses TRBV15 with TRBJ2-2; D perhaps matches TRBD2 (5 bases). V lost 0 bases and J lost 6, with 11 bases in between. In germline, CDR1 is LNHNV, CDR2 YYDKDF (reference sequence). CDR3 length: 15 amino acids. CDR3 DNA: TGTGCCACCAGCAGAGATACTAGGGTCTCCGGGGAGCTGTTTTTT. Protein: CATSRDTRVSGELFF.